One and the same sample provided the 5 T cell receptor beta chains below, sequenced in a study of control samples from healthy donors and cancer patients. Assay used: immunoSEQ multiplex PCR; TCRdb lists only in-frame clones, some missing. The data hold 150,000 to 200,000 clones, with around 93% observed a single time. Sequencing used blood. The receptor source for this set is a woman in her sixties or seventies in good health.

This clone was picked up a small number of times. V gene TRBV4-3 combines with J gene TRBJ1-3; D is uncertain. Germline values: CDR1 LGHNA, CDR2 YSLEER. This CDR3 is built from 14 residues. The V end was cut by 0 bases, the J end by 8 bases, with 11 bases between. In DNA form, the CDR3 reads TGCGCCAGCAGCCAAGAACCTGTAGCGGACACCATATATTTT. Residues: CASSQEPVADTIYF.

The chain has TRBV7-6 and TRBJ2-5, with no clear D. This CDR3 is built from 13 residues. Trimming took off 2 bases at V and 4 bases at J, with 8 bases between the two ends. The germline CDR1 and CDR2 sequences are SGHVS and FNYEAQ. The CDR3 sequence: CASSLYFRETQYF. The CDR3 DNA is TGTGCCAGCAGCTTATATTTCCGAGAGACCCAGTACTTC.

The chain links TRBV3-1 (or the pseudogene TRBV3-2) to TRBJ1-1; D is unclear. Germline V gene sequence: CDR1 LGHDT, CDR2 YNNKEL (reference sequence). CDR3 length equals 14 residues. The V gene lost 2 bases and the J gene lost 0 bases, with 7 bases spanning the gap. The DNA of the CDR3 is TGTGCCAGCAGCCAAAGCGATATGAACACTGAAGCTTTCTTT. Residues: CASSQSDMNTEAFF.

DNA of the CDR3: TGTGCCAGCAGCCTTCTGGGACAGGTCTACAATGAGCAGTTCTTC. This codes for CASSLLGQVYNEQFF. This chain joins TRBV7-9 and TRBJ2-1; 8 nucleotides align to TRBD1. The CDR3 totals 15 residues. The V and J ends lost 5 bases and 3 bases, in that order; junction bases with no gene match: 6. Germline V lookup: CDR1 SEHNR, CDR2 FQNEAQ (reference sequence).

The gene calls are TRBV7-2 and TRBJ2-7; 16 bases map to TRBD2. CDR1 is SGHTA and CDR2 is FQGNSA in the germline V gene. This CDR3 is 17 amino acids long. The ends lost 5 bases at V and 7 bases at J; junction bases unmatched: 11. CDR3 DNA: TGTGCCAGCAGCAGTGCCGGGACTAGCGGGGGGGTATTTGAGCAGTACTTC. Its translation: CASSSAGTSGGVFEQYF.